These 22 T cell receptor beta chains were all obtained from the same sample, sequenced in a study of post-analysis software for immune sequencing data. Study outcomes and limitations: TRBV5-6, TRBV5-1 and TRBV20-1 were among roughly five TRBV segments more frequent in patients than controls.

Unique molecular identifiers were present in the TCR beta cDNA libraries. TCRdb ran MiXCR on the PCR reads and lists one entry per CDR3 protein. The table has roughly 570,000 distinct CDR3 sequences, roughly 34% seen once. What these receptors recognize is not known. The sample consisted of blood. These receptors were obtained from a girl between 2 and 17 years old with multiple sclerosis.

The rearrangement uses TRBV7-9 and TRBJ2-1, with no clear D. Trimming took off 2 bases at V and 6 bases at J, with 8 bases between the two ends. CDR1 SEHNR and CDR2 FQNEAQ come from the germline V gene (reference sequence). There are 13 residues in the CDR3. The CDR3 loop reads CASSLTAGNEQFF. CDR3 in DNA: TGTGCCAGCAGCTTAACAGCAGGCAATGAGCAGTTCTTC.

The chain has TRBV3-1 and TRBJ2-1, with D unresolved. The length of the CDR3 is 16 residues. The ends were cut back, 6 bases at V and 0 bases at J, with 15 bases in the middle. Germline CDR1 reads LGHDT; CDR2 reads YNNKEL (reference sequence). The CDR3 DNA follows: TGTGCCAGCAGACCCAGACTGTCTGGCTCCTACAATGAGCAGTTCTTC. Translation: CASRPRLSGSYNEQFF.

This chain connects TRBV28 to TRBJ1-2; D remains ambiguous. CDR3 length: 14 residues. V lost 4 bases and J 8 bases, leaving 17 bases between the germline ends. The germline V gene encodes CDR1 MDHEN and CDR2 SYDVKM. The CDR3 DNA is TGTGCCAGCAGTTCGGGCTCCCTATTTAAGGGCTACACCTTC. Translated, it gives CASSSGSLFKGYTF.

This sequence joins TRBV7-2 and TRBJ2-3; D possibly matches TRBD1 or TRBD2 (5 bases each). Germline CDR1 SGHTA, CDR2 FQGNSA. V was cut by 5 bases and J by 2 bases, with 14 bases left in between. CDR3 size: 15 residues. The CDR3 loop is CASSLPPGTTDTQYF. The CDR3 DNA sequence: TGTGCCAGCAGCCTCCCCCCGGGGACCACAGATACGCAGTATTTT.

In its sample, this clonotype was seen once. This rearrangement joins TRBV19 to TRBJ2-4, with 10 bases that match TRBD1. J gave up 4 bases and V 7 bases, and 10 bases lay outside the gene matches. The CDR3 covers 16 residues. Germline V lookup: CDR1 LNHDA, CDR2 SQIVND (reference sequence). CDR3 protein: CASNDRGQGMKNIQYF. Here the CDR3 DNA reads TGTGCCAGTAACGACCGGGGACAGGGGATGAAAAACATTCAGTACTTC.

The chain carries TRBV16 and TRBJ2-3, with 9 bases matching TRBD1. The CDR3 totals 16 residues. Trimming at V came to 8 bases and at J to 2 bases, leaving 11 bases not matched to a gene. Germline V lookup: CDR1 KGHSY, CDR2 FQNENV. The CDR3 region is CASVPGTGNPTDTQYF. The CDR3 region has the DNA TGTGCCAGCGTCCCCGGGACAGGGAACCCCACAGATACGCAGTATTTT.

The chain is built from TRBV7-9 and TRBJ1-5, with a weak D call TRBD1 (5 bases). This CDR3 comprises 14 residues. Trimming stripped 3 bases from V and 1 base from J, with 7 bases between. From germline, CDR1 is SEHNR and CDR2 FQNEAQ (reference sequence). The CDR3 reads CASSFPGSNQPQHF. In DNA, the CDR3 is TGTGCCAGCAGCTTCCCAGGGAGCAATCAGCCCCAGCATTTT.

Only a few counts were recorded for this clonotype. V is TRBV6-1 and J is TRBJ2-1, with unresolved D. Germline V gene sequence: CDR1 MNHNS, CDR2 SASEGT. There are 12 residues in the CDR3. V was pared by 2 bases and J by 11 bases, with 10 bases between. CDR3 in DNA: TGTGCCAGCAGTGAACCAGCGTTCCAGCAGTTCTTC. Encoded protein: CASSEPAFQQFF.

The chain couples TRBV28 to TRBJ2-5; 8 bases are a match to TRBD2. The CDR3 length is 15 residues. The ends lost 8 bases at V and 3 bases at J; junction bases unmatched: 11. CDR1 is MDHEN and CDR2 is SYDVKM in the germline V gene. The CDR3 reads CASRVPGGGKETQYF. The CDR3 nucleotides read TGTGCCAGCCGAGTCCCGGGGGGGGGAAAAGAGACCCAGTACTTC.

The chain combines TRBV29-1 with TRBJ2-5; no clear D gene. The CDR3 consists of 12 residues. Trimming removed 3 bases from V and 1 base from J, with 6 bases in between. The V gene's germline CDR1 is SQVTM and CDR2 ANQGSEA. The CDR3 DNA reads TGCAGCGTTGATGGAGTCCAAGAGACCCAGTACTTC. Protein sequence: CSVDGVQETQYF.

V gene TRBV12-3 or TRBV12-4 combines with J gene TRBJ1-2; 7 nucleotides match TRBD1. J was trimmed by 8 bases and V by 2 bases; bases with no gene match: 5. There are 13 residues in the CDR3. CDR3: CASSLPDRAGYTF. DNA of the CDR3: TGTGCCAGCAGTTTACCTGACAGGGCGGGCTACACCTTC.

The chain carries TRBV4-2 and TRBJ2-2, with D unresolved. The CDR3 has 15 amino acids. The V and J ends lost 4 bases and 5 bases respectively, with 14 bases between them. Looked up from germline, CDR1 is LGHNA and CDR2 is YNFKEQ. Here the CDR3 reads CASSPSRTPTGELFF. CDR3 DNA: TGTGCCAGCAGCCCTTCGCGTACACCGACCGGGGAGCTGTTTTTT.

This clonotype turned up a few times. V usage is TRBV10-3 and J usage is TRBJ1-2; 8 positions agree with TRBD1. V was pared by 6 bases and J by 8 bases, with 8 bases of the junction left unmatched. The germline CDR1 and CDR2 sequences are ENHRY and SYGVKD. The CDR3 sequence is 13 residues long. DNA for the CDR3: TGTGCCATCAGCGTCCAGGGGGCGGTCGGCTACACCTTC. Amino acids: CAISVQGAVGYTF.

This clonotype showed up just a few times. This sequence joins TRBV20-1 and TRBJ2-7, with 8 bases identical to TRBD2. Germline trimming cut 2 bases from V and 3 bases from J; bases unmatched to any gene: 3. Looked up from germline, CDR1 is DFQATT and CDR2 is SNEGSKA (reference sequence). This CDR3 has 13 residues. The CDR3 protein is CSARPTSDYEQYF. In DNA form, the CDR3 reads TGCAGTGCTAGACCGACTAGCGACTACGAGCAGTACTTC.

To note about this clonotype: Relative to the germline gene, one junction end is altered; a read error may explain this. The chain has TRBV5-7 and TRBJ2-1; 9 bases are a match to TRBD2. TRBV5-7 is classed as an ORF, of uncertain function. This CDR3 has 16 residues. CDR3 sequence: CTSSSNAGGPYNEQFF. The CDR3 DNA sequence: TGTACCAGTTCCTCAAATGCGGGGGGGCCCTACAATGAGCAGTTCTTC.

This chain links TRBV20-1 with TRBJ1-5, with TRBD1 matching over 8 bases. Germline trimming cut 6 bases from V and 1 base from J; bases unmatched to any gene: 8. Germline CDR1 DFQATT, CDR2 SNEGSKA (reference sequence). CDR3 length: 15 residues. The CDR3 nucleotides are TGCAGTGCCAATGATGACAGGGGAAGCAATCAGCCCCAGCATTTT. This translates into CSANDDRGSNQPQHF.

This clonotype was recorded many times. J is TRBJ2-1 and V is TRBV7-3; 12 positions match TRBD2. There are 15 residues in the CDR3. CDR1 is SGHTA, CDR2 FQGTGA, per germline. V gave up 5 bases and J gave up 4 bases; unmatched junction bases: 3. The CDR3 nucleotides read TGTGCCAGCAGCCAAGGACTAGCGGGATACAATGAGCAGTTCTTC. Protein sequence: CASSQGLAGYNEQFF.

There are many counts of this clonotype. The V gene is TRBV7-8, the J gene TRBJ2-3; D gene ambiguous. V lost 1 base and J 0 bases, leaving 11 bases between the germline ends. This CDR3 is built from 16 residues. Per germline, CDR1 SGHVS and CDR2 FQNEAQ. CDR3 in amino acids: CASSLGSRASTDTQYF. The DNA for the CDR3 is TGTGCCAGCAGCTTAGGTTCTAGGGCGAGCACAGATACGCAGTATTTT. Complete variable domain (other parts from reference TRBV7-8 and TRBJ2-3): GAGVSQSPRYKVAKRGQDVALRCDPISGHVSLFWYQQALGQGPEFLTYFQNEAQLDKSGLPSDRFFAERPEGSVSTLKIQRTQQEDSAVYLCASSLGSRASTDTQYFGPGTRLTVL.

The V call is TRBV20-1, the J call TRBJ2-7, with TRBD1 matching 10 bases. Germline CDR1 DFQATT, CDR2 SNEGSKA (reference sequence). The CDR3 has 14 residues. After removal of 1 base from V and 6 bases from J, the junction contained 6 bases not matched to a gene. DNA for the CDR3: TGCAGTGCTAGAGCCTCGGGACAGGGGTTCGAGCAGTACTTC. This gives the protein CSARASGQGFEQYF.

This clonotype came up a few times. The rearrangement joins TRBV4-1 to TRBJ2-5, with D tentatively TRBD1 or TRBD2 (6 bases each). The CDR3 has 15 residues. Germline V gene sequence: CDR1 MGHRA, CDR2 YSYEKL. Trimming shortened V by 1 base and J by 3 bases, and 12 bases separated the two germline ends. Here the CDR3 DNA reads TGCGCCAGCAGCCAAGTCGGTAGGGGGGAAGAGACCCAGTACTTC. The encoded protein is CASSQVGRGEETQYF.

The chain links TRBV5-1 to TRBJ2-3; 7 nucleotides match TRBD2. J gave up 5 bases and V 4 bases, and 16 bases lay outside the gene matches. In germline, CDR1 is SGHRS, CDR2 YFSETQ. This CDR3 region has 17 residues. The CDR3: CASSREGLGRGIDTQYF. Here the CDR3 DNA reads TGCGCCAGCAGCCGGGAAGGGCTCGGGCGGGGGATAGATACGCAGTATTTT.

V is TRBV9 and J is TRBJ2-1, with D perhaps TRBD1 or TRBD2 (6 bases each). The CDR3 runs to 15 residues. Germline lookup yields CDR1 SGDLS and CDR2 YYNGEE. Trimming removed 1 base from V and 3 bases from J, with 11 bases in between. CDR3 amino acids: CASSVRGDDYNEQFF. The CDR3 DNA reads TGTGCCAGCAGCGTAAGGGGGGACGACTACAATGAGCAGTTCTTC.